This T cell receptor (beta chain) appears in the sequencing data of a study of blood T cell repertoires in COVID-19. Overall study: Sites in the United States, Italy and Spain provided acute and convalescent COVID-19 samples. PBMCs, B-cell-depleted T cells, or T cells were the source of the cDNA or gDNA that made up the material.

Original analysis: It was from reference gene primer amplification that nucleated cell counts were estimated. Method: immunoSEQ multiplex PCR; TCRdb's copy keeps in-frame clones and lacks some. That table gives V, J and clone size, and the DNA gave D and trimming. In the table there are around 150,000 clones, around 74% of which are singletons. The clonotype originates from a woman of 80 years or more with acute or convalescent COVID-19. Sequenced input: peripheral blood.

The CDR3 sequence: CASSPGLAATYEQYF. In DNA form, the CDR3 reads TGTGCCAGCAGCCCTGGACTAGCGGCAACCTACGAGCAGTACTTC. The chain employs TRBV14 and TRBJ2-7; TRBD2 matches at 10 bases. CDR1 and CDR2 (germline): SGHDN, FVKESK. CDR3 size: 15 residues. V shed 4 bases, J shed 2 bases, and the junction held 5 bases outside the gene matches.